The rows below give T cell receptor beta chains drawn from one sample of a study of cytomegalovirus exposure and HLA in healthy donors. This table comes from immunoSEQ multiplex PCR, and its TCRdb copy is limited to in-frame clones, with some not included. The table records more than 95,000 clones, 70% to 85% of them present only once. Sequencing was carried out using PBMCs. The receptors come from a man between 45 and 60 years old in good health and CMV-seropositive. CDR3s include the opening cysteine and the closing phenylalanine or tryptophan. D genes are given only for firm matches.

>TRBV4-2|-
CASSQLGGDFIYGYTF
>TRBV4-1|-
CASSQQGSRSYTF
>TRBV29-1|-
CSVEAGGGQRRYGYTF
>TRBV6-5|TRBD1
CASSYTPGGTGELFF
>TRBV27|-
CASSSTRNTGELFF
>TRBV19|-
CASSIALMGGTEAFF
>TRBV5-4|-
CASSLSGGAWDTEAFF
>TRBV29-1|-
CSAQVSYEQYF
>TRBV9|-
CASSVGVSGKETQYF
>TRBV6-1|-
CASREAENTEAFF
>TRBV5-6|-
CASSAVGQKIYEQYF
>TRBV2|TRBD2
CASRMGLAGSYEQYF
>TRBV6-5|TRBD2
CASSYSGTSYNEQFF
>TRBV2|-
CASGPRQGRGGYTF
>TRBV18|-
CASSPRQGGRNEQFF
>TRBV6-5|-
CASSYSGRSDGYTF
>TRBV19|-
CASSRQIPGNTIYF
>TRBV9|TRBD1
CASSALGQANQPQHF
>TRBV6-5|TRBD1
CASSSPTGGVGEQYF
>TRBV7-8|TRBD1
CASSPGTGGNNEQFF
>TRBV9|TRBD1
CASSVVGQASSSYEYNEQFF
>TRBV18|TRBD2
CASSQTGTRARNEQFF
>TRBV19|-
CASSIVGTGGESSGANVLTF
>TRBV7-9|-
CASSFWLDTTNYGYTF
>TRBV29-1|TRBD1
CSVESRGGRGWGGYTF
>TRBV4-1|TRBD2
CASSLTRDAGLATPYEQYF
>TRBV6-1|TRBD2
CASSPSGKETQYF
>TRBV7-8|-
CASNRSPGLYMNTEAFF
>TRBV5-4|TRBD1
CASSRTGTDTQYF
>TRBV6-5|TRBD1
CASSLDRGVAEAFF
>TRBV5-3|TRBD2
CARSLAGGPNNEQFF
>TRBV7-9|TRBD2
CASSSSGGAGDTQYF
>TRBV5-1|TRBD2
CASSQGLGTDTQYF
>TRBV6-5|-
CASRGSSYNEQFF
>TRBV14|-
CASSQMMTGRGYGYTF
>TRBV5-1|TRBD2
CASSLTTRGTSGSNEQFF
>TRBV15|TRBD2
CATSRDMGGRGNEQFF
>TRBV5-4|TRBD1
CATARGRNTEAFF
>TRBV4-2|-
CASSQDSAEPNYGHTF
>TRBV7-7|-
CASSLDGSRVNEQFF
>TRBV30|-
CAEKGGSRRGYGYTF
>TRBV4-1|-
CASSQANGITYEQYF
>TRBV4-2|TRBD2
CASSQDPTSGGTDTQYF
>TRBV28|-
CASSESDRLNEKLFF
>TRBV30|-
CAWSVQSSRQPQHF
>TRBV7-9|-
CASSLGQNQPQHF
>TRBV10-1|TRBD2
CASSVREGAYEQYF
>TRBV5-1|-
CASSSQTEEKLFF
>TRBV10-2|TRBD2
CASRLTSGGYNEQFF
>TRBV6-1|-
CASSELSGGLSKNIQYF
>TRBV10-3|TRBD2
CAISVAGDNTGELFF
>TRBV7-9|TRBD1
CASSLGGTGIGYGYTF